This T cell receptor (beta chain) was observed in a study of T cells in Graves' hyperthyroidism and ophthalmopathy (dated by TCRdb to between 2017 and 2020). For the wider study: Peripheral blood samples were taken at the time of initial diagnosis, prior to any treatment. A discovery cohort of about a hundred patients, about 40 with Graves' ophthalmopathy and more than 55 with stable Graves' hyperthyroidism, was used to find distinguishing TCR V-J signatures. The study also compared thyroid tissue and blood T-cell repertoires from about six Graves' hyperthyroidism patients. Prospective prediction of ophthalmopathy was tested in an independent validation cohort of fewer than 20 hyperthyroidism patients and 17 patients who later progressed to ophthalmopathy. The 95 to 100 discovery patients were randomly divided into training and test sets at a 7:3 ratio. The paper reports TCR Vbeta CDR3 sequencing of some 140 peripheral blood samples: approximately 41 ophthalmopathy, under 80 hyperthyroidism and some 17 progressor patients. Once sampling was done, hyperthyroidism patients were given methimazole at a starting dose of 30 mg daily, whereas ophthalmopathy patients were given high-dose intravenous methylprednisolone.

The trim is 4 bases for V and 3 bases for J, with a gap of 8 bases between the germline ends. From the germline V gene, CDR1 is SGHDT and CDR2 is YYEEEE. The CDR3 has 12 amino acids, counting the end cysteine and phenylalanine. The retained sequence is limited to the CDR3, 36 bases, with the frame set at the first base. Ophthalmopathy patients had moderately to severely active disease, with a Clinical Activity Score of 3 or more, a NOSPECS grade of 4 or more, and a disease duration of less than 3 months. Exclusion was applied to patients with uncontrolled infections, other autoimmune diseases, pregnancy or lactation. Clinical symptoms, serum thyroxine and TRAb, thyroid ultrasound, and orbital computed tomography formed the basis for the diagnoses. PBMCs were separated from about 10 ml of fresh peripheral blood using Ficoll-Paque density gradient centrifugation. Trizol reagent was used to extract total RNA, and RNA quality was then checked on an Agilent 2100 Bioanalyzer.

Remarks on this clonotype: Its antigen remains undetermined. No much larger clonotype is one base removed from it; base qualities were not supplied.

TCR beta CDR3 regions were amplified from RNA transcripts. The first round of RT-PCR for the TCR CDR3 was performed with the HTBI primer set and the Qiagen OneStep RT-PCR kit. A second multiplex PCR round built the libraries, followed by size selection and purification. Libraries were sequenced paired-end with 100 bp reads on an Illumina HiSeq2000. The authors' pipeline ran thus. Raw data were processed with SOAPnuke, discarding reads with adapters, uncalled bases, mean Phred below 15, or no exact constant-primer or identifier match. COPE v1.2.5 was used to merge high-quality paired reads, and clonotypes were defined as unique nucleotide sequences. MiTCR v1.1 was used to align clonotypes to the IMGT TRBV, TRBD and TRBJ reference segments. Analysis was restricted to V-J combinations with a frequency above 0.0001, which covered roughly 99% of repertoires. A TCS score was defined as the ratio of F50 (clonal expansion) to E x V (chaos), with BLOSUM62-based TCRdist applied between CDR3 peptides within each V-J. Welch's t-statistics and random forest reduced fewer than 600 V-J features to 10 to 15, which were used in a naive Bayes classifier (R e1071). TCRdb passed the public sequencing reads through fastp at Q25 and MiXCR, retaining productive beta sequences. Every entry covers one CDR3 protein and lists the most common genes and DNA from its rows. The V and J calls and clone size are TCRdb's, not the authors'. The sample profile shows some 350,000 distinct CDR3 sequences; roughly an eighth of them were found once. The top ten hold approximately 35% of the sample.

Overall study outcomes, separate from this receptor: Most expanded thyroid clonotypes (frequency above 0.001) were also detected in blood, suggesting blood repertoires may reflect thyroid immune responses. In validation, progression to ophthalmopathy was predicted by the model with around 71% sensitivity and 72.22% specificity, a median of approximately 6.5 months before onset. No statistical method was used to set the sample size in advance, and investigators knew the group allocation. A 13 V-J signature model separated ophthalmopathy from stable hyperthyroidism, with approximately 86% sensitivity and about 81% specificity in cross-validation and 80%/75% in testing.

The TCR was taken from a woman aged 40 to 55 with Graves' ophthalmopathy. Sequenced material: blood. The receptor chain draws on TRBV5-6 and TRBJ2-7; there is no confident call for the D gene. This receptor has the CDR3 CASSRMHYEQYF. The bases are TGTGCCAGCAGCCGTATGCACTACGAGCAGTACTTC. Here the CDR3 is joined to the reference TRBV5-6 and TRBJ2-7 genes, and the full variable domain is: DAGVTQSPTHLIKTRGQQVTLRCSPKSGHDTVSWYQQALGQGPQFIFQYYEEEERQRGNFPDRFSGHQFPNYSSELNVNALLLGDSALYLCASSRMHYEQYFGPGTRLTVT.